Below are 5 T cell receptor beta chains sequenced from a single sample in a study of blood T cell repertoires in COVID-19. Method: immunoSEQ multiplex PCR; TCRdb's copy keeps in-frame clones and lacks some. This table holds around 170,000 clones, 84% found once. Sequenced sample: PBMCs or T cells enriched from blood (not recorded which). Receptor source: a woman in her fifties or sixties who had recovered from COVID-19.

This chain joins TRBV2 and TRBJ2-1; D uncertain. In germline, CDR1 is SNHLY, CDR2 FYNNEI. V lost 8 bases, J lost 0 bases, and 8 bases lay in between. The CDR3 runs to 13 residues. The CDR3 region is CASLYASYNEQFF. DNA for the CDR3: TGTGCCAGCCTCTATGCCTCCTACAATGAGCAGTTCTTC.

The chain couples TRBV5-6 to TRBJ1-5, with 9 bases aligning to TRBD1. The CDR3 runs to 15 residues. The V gene's germline CDR1 is SGHDT and CDR2 YYEEEE. The trim removed 2 bases at V and 3 bases at J, leaving 3 bases unmatched. The CDR3 region is CASSFRDRDNQPQHF. CDR3 sequence (DNA): TGTGCCAGCAGCTTTAGGGACAGGGACAATCAGCCCCAGCATTTT.

The chain combines TRBV28 with TRBJ2-4; maybe TRBD1 (5 bases). The V end lost 5 bases, the J end lost 0 bases, and 14 bases lay between the germline ends. This CDR3 region has 16 residues. CDR1 and CDR2 from the germline V gene are MDHEN and SYDVKM. CDR3 region: CASSVNRILAKNIQYF. CDR3 sequence (DNA): TGTGCCAGCAGTGTCAACAGGATTTTAGCCAAAAACATTCAGTACTTC.

V is TRBV28 and J is TRBJ1-5; D gene uncertain. The germline V gene has CDR1 MDHEN and CDR2 SYDVKM. V shed 6 bases and J shed 2 bases, with 14 bases lying between them. The CDR3 has 15 amino acids. The chain's CDR3 is CASRPWEVGNQPQHF. The DNA of the CDR3 is TGTGCCAGCAGACCCTGGGAGGTCGGCAATCAGCCCCAGCATTTT.

This rearrangement joins TRBV2 to TRBJ1-2, with a tentative D call TRBD1 (5 bases). The V and J ends lost 6 bases and 8 bases respectively, with 16 bases between them. CDR3 size: 13 residues. Germline loops: CDR1 SNHLY, CDR2 FYNNEI. CDR3 protein: CASRPQGIGGYTF. The DNA of the CDR3 is TGTGCCAGCAGACCGCAGGGAATAGGCGGCTACACCTTC.